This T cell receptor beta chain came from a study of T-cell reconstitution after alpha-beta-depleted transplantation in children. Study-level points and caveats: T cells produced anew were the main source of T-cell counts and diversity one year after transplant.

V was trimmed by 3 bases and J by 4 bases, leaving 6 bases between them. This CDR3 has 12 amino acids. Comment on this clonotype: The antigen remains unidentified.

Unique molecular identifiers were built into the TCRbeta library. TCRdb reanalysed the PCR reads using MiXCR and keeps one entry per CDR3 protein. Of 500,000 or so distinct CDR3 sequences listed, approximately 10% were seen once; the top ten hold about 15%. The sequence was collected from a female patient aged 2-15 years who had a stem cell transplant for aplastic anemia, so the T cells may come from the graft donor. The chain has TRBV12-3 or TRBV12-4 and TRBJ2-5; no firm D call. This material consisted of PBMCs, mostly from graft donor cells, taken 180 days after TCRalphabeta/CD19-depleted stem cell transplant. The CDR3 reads CASSFETETQYF. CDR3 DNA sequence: TGTGCCAGCAGTTTCGAAACAGAGACCCAGTACTTC.